The T cell receptor (beta chain) under discussion was sequenced for a study of T cell repertoires in cytomegalovirus infection. The CDR3 runs to 17 residues. V dropped 5 bases and J dropped 6; count of bases not matched to a gene: 16. CDR1 is SGHVS, CDR2 FNYEAQ, per germline. From the reads, TCRdb called clonotypes with MiXCR, one entry per CDR3 protein. The sample yields approximately 100,000 distinct CDR3 sequences, about a quarter seen once. The chain uses TRBV7-6 and TRBJ2-5, with 9 bases fitting TRBD1. The sequenced material came from CD8+ T cells from PBMCs. The sequence derives from a human donor in good health (CMV status not recorded). Some clones in this sample may be carry-over from other donors' samples. The CDR3 reads CASSPGVTGGLEKTQYF. The CDR3 coding sequence is TGTGCCAGCAGCCCTGGGGTGACAGGGGGTTTGGAAAAGACCCAGTACTTC.